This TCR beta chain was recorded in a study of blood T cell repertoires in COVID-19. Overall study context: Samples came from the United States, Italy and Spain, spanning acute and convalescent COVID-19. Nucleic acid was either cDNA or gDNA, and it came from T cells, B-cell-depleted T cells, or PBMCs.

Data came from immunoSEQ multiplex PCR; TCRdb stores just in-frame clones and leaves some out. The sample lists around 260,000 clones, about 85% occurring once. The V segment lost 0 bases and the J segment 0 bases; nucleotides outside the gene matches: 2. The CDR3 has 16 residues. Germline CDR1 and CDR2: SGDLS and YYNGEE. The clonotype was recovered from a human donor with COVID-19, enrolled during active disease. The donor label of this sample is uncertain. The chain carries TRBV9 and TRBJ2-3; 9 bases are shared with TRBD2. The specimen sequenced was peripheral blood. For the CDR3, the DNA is TGTGCCAGCAGCGTAGGGGCGGGAGGGAGCACAGATACGCAGTATTTT. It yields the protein CASSVGAGGSTDTQYF.